The 19 T cell receptor beta chains presented below share a single source sample, sequenced in a study of blood T cells in healthy people across ages. For the second PCR, which ran for 7 to 11 cycles, a sample-barcoded 5' primer and a J-beta primer mix were used. TCRdb analysed the 5' RACE reads with MiXCR anew, one entry per CDR3 protein. The sample records approximately 1.5 million distinct CDR3 sequences, about 31% being singletons. Sequencing input: blood. The receptors here all came from a woman aged 25 to 45 in good health.

This clonotype was counted ten times or more. J is TRBJ2-3 and V is TRBV29-1; 7 bases line up with TRBD1. Germline CDR1 SQVTM, CDR2 ANQGSEA. The CDR3 runs to 16 residues. V lost 0 bases to trimming and J lost 2 bases; unmatched junction nucleotides: 8. The CDR3 spells CSVEDTMTGLTDTQYF. CDR3 coding DNA: TGCAGCGTTGAAGATACTATGACAGGGCTCACAGATACGCAGTATTTT.

This clonotype was seen a few times. The chain is built from TRBV5-6 and TRBJ1-2, with TRBD1 matching over 7 bases. This CDR3 region has 16 residues. After removal of 4 bases from V and 8 bases from J, the junction contained 17 bases not matched to a gene. Germline CDR1 SGHDT, CDR2 YYEEEE. The CDR3 loop reads CASSPRTGGILWGYTF. The CDR3 DNA follows: TGTGCCAGCAGCCCCCGGACAGGTGGAATTTTATGGGGCTACACCTTC.

The table lists this clonotype with a few counts. This rearrangement joins TRBV6-4 to TRBJ1-5, with D possibly TRBD1 on 6 matching bases. This CDR3 is built from 20 residues. Trimming shortened V by 1 base and J by 0 bases, and 22 bases separated the two germline ends. Germline CDR1 reads MRHNA; CDR2 reads SNTAGT. The CDR3 DNA reads TGTGCCAGCAGTGACTTCGAGTCGGGGGCTGGGGTCGATAGCAATCAGCCCCAGCATTTT. The encoded protein is CASSDFESGAGVDSNQPQHF.

Concerning this clonotype itself: One end of the junction is discordant with germline, which a read error may explain. The chain's CDR3 is CASSGPSGTRNEKRFF. The CDR3 nucleotides are TGTGCCAGCAGCGGGCCTTCCGGGACGCGTAATGAAAAACGGTTTTTT. The rearrangement links TRBV5-4 to TRBJ1-4, with a possible D match to TRBD1 (5 bases). Germline V gene data show CDR1 as SGHNT and CDR2 as YYREEE (reference sequence). The CDR3 has 16 amino acids. Full variable domain (rest looked up from reference TRBV5-4 and TRBJ1-4): ETGVTQSPTHLIKTRGQQVTLRCSSQSGHNTVSWYQQALGQGPQFIFQYYREEENGRGNFPPRFSGLQFPNYSSELNVNALELDDSALYLCASSGPSGTRNEKRFFGSGTQLSVL.

In this sample, this clonotype turned up a few times. V gene TRBV11-2 combines with J gene TRBJ2-5; 7 bases match TRBD1. Germline V gene data show CDR1 as SGHAT and CDR2 as FQNNGV. CDR3 length equals 14 residues. V lost 6 bases and J lost 9; bases outside the gene matches: 13. The CDR3 is CASSKFKGATAQYF. Written as DNA, the CDR3 is TGTGCCAGCAGTAAATTTAAGGGGGCGACGGCCCAGTACTTC.

With regard to this clonotype: This may be a read error: a much more frequent sequence differs by one nucleotide. V gene TRBV7-9 combines with J gene TRBJ2-3; D call uncertain. This CDR3 is 13 amino acids long. Germline CDR1 reads SEHNR; CDR2 reads FQNEAQ (reference sequence). The CDR3 here is CASGLKGTDTQYF. The CDR3 DNA reads TGTGCCAGCGGCTTGAAGGGCACAGATACGCAGTATTTT.

This chain joins TRBV14 and TRBJ2-5, with D perhaps matching TRBD1 (6 bases). The CDR3 totals 14 residues. Germline V CDR1 and CDR2: SGHDN, FVKESK. Trimming left V 1 base short and J 5 bases short, with 11 bases between. In nucleotides, the CDR3 is TGTGCCAGCAGCCAAGTACAGGGCTGGGAGACCCAGTACTTC. Protein: CASSQVQGWETQYF. The whole variable domain, remainder taken from reference TRBV14 and TRBJ2-5, is EAGVTQFPSHSVIEKGQTVTLRCDPISGHDNLYWYRRVMGKEIKFLLHFVKESKQDESGMPNNRFLAERTGGTYSTLKVQPAELEDSGVYFCASSQVQGWETQYFGPGTRLLVL.

This clonotype was detected many times. A clone one base away is much larger, so this may be a read error. The CDR3 DNA reads as TGTGCCAGCAGAACAGGGGCCGGGGAGCTGTTTTTT. It is translated as CASRTGAGELFF. The chain uses TRBV27 and TRBJ2-2; 7 bases fit TRBD1. The CDR3 is 12 amino acids. The germline gives CDR1 MNHEY, CDR2 SMNVEV (reference sequence). J was trimmed by 6 bases and V by 6 bases; bases with no gene match: 1.

This clonotype was counted only a few times. The rearrangement links TRBV7-3 to TRBJ1-2; the D is unclear. V was pared by 2 bases and J by 7 bases, with 11 bases between. Germline loops: CDR1 SGHTA, CDR2 FQGTGA. The CDR3 is 13 residues long. In nucleotides, the CDR3 is TGTGCCAGCAGCTTATCCCCACCCGCTGGCTACACCTTC. It specifies CASSLSPPAGYTF.

This clonotype appeared a single time. The chain carries TRBV13 and TRBJ1-1, with D uncertain. Germline V lookup: CDR1 PRHDT, CDR2 FYEKMQ (reference sequence). Trimming stripped 1 base from V and 8 bases from J, with 8 bases between. The CDR3 loop spans 12 amino acids. The CDR3 coding sequence is TGTGCCAGCAGCTTAGAATCCCTAGAAGCTTTCTTT. This gives the protein CASSLESLEAFF.

This clonotype was seen repeatedly, ten times or more. The chain uses TRBV20-1 and TRBJ1-2; TRBD1 aligns across 12 bases. The CDR3 length is 16 residues. Germline lookup yields CDR1 DFQATT and CDR2 SNEGSKA (reference sequence). Trimming at V came to 6 bases and at J to 3 bases, leaving 11 bases not matched to a gene. The CDR3 coding sequence is TGCAGTGCCTCGGGGACAGGGGGCGCCGGTTACTATGGCTACACCTTC. Translation gives CSASGTGGAGYYGYTF.

CDR3 bases: TGCGCCAGCAGCTTCGGGACAGGGCTTAACACCGGGGAGCTGTTTTTT. Encoded protein: CASSFGTGLNTGELFF. The chain combines TRBV5-1 with TRBJ2-2; 9 bases are shared with TRBD1. This CDR3 comprises 16 residues. In germline, CDR1 is SGHRS, CDR2 YFSETQ. Germline trimming cut 2 bases from V and 2 bases from J; bases unmatched to any gene: 4. Together with reference TRBV5-1 and TRBJ2-2, the CDR3 gives the full variable domain: KAGVTQTPRYLIKTRGQQVTLSCSPISGHRSVSWYQQTPGQGLQFLFEYFSETQRNKGNFPGRFSGRQFSNSRSEMNVSTLELGDSALYLCASSFGTGLNTGELFFGEGSRLTVL.

The chain carries TRBV5-1 and TRBJ2-5, with D maybe TRBD1 (6 bases). Per the germline V gene, CDR1 is SGHRS and CDR2 is YFSETQ. Trimming left V 2 bases short and J 1 base short, with 12 bases between. The CDR3 consists of 15 residues. The CDR3 DNA sequence: TGCGCCAGCAGCTTTGGACAGCCTATCCAAGAGACCCAGTACTTC. It is translated as CASSFGQPIQETQYF.

V usage is TRBV2 and J usage is TRBJ1-4, with D uncertain. The CDR3 length is 14 residues. V lost 10 bases to trimming and J lost 4 bases, with 16 bases between them. Germline V gene data show CDR1 as SNHLY and CDR2 as FYNNEI. CDR3 nucleotide sequence: TGTGCCACAAAGGTGGAGCGGAATAATGAAAAACTGTTTTTT. It yields the protein CATKVERNNEKLFF. Using reference TRBV2 and TRBJ1-4 for the parts outside the CDR3, the full variable domain is EPEVTQTPSHQVTQMGQEVILRCVPISNHLYFYWYRQILGQKVEFLVSFYNNEISEKSEIFDDQFSVERPDGSNFTLKIRSTKLEDSAMYFCATKVERNNEKLFFGSGTQLSVL.

This clonotype has ten or more counts. The CDR3 DNA reads TGTGCCGTCGACAGCTCGGGGTTCTACGAGCAGTACTTC. This encodes CAVDSSGFYEQYF. The rearrangement links TRBV7-9 to TRBJ2-7; D possibly matches TRBD1 or TRBD2 (5 bases each). Germline V gives CDR1 SEHNR, CDR2 FQNEAQ (reference sequence). With 11 bases removed from V and 3 bases from J, the gap between germline ends came to 17 bases. This CDR3 is 13 amino acids long.

The chain joins TRBV7-9 to TRBJ2-5, with TRBD2 identical over 13 bases. CDR1 is SEHNR and CDR2 is FQNEAQ in the germline V gene (reference sequence). The CDR3 contains 17 residues. Unmatched junction bases numbered 11, after V lost 6 bases and J lost 4 bases. The CDR3 DNA sequence: TGTGCCAGCAGTTCCTTACTAGCGGGGGGGCCGGGAGAGACCCAGTACTTC. It yields the protein CASSSLLAGGPGETQYF.

This clonotype has only a few counts. The gene calls are TRBV5-1 and TRBJ2-7, with 7 bases lining up with TRBD1. V lost 0 bases, J lost 2 bases, and 8 bases stayed unmatched. The germline V gene has CDR1 SGHRS and CDR2 YFSETQ. The CDR3 contains 16 residues. In DNA, the CDR3 is TGCGCCAGCAGCTTGGCCGGAATTGGGACAGCCTACGAGCAGTACTTC. Translation gives CASSLAGIGTAYEQYF.

This rearrangement joins TRBV30 to TRBJ2-1; D is uncertain. This CDR3 has 12 residues. From germline, CDR1 is GTSNPN and CDR2 SVGIG (reference sequence). Trimming shortened V by 0 bases and J by 2 bases, and 2 bases separated the two germline ends. For the CDR3, the DNA is TGTGCCTGGAGTGTCGCCTACAATGAGCAGTTCTTC. Translation: CAWSVAYNEQFF.

The gene calls are TRBV28 and TRBJ2-1; TRBD2 matches at 10 bases. CDR3 length: 15 amino acids. V dropped 4 bases and J dropped 5; count of bases not matched to a gene: 5. CDR1 is MDHEN, CDR2 SYDVKM, per germline. Here the CDR3 DNA reads TGTGCCAGCAGTTCCAGCGGGAGGGTCGACAATGAGCAGTTCTTC. It codes for CASSSSGRVDNEQFF.